The present entry profiles one T cell receptor (beta chain) with its context. Its target antigen remains unknown. No base quality values were provided; no much bigger clone lies one nucleotide off. The data belong to a study of control samples from healthy donors and cancer patients (dated by TCRdb to 2020 to 2021). Libraries were built with the immunoSEQ multiplex PCR assay. TCRdb took over this immuneACCESS table, retaining in-frame rearrangements with V and J assigned. Such tables are incomplete; in checked studies, under half of the missing clones stem from an unresolved V gene, and the remainder is unexplained. This sample has more than 85,000 clones in its table, and 70% to 85% of those were observed once. The ten most abundant clones make up about 36% of the sample. The specimen was PBMCs. The clonotype was recovered from a man in his 70s with lung cancer.

The nucleotide sequence is TGTGCCAGCAGACAGACTAGCGGGCCAAACATTCAGTACTTC. It encodes CASRQTSGPNIQYF. The sequence joins TRBV6-6 to TRBJ2-4, with 10 bases matching TRBD2. From the cysteine up to the phenylalanine, the CDR3 has a length of 14 residues. Only the CDR3 region is kept as DNA, spanning 42 bases read in frame from base 1. Per the germline V gene (reference sequence), MNHNY is the CDR1 and SVGAGI is the CDR2. From V the trimming removes 6 bases and from J it removes 6 bases, while the gene matches leave 5 bases of the junction unaccounted for.